This is a list of T cell receptor beta chains from one sample in a study of regulatory T cells in long-lasting Graves disease. TCRdb itself ran the multiplex PCR reads through MiXCR, one entry per CDR3 protein. The sample consists of 400,000 or so distinct CDR3 sequences, around 20% of them appearing once. The input for sequencing was peripheral blood mononuclear cells (PBMCs), taken when the disease was refractory, from a patient treated with antithyroid drugs. The receptors derive from a female donor with Graves disease. CDR3s include the opening cysteine and the closing phenylalanine or tryptophan. The order of the fields is V gene, D gene, J gene, clone size, CDR3 protein, CDR3 DNA. The D gene is left open where the match is weak. Rows may omit the clone size; those that give it use once, few, many or a size class.

v_call: TRBV18
d_call: TRBD1
j_call: TRBJ1-2
clone_size: .
cdr3_aa: CASSSSQTGSGYTF
cdr3_nt: TGTGCCAGCTCATCAAGTCAGACAGGGTCTGGCTACACCTTC

v_call: TRBV4-2
d_call: .
j_call: TRBJ1-6
clone_size: many
cdr3_aa: CASSQDRAASPLHF
cdr3_nt: TGTGCCAGCAGCCAAGATAGGGCGGCGTCACCCCTCCACTTT

v_call: TRBV27
d_call: .
j_call: TRBJ2-6
clone_size: .
cdr3_aa: CASHPGSGASSSGANVLTF
cdr3_nt: TGTGCCAGCCACCCCGGGTCGGGGGCGTCCTCCTCTGGGGCCAACGTCCTGACTTTC

v_call: TRBV20-1
d_call: .
j_call: TRBJ2-7
clone_size: .
cdr3_aa: CSAGRGSGGPLMEQYF
cdr3_nt: TGCAGTGCTGGGAGAGGTTCGGGCGGGCCCTTGATGGAGCAGTACTTC

v_call: TRBV20-1
d_call: TRBD2
j_call: TRBJ2-5
clone_size: .
cdr3_aa: CSATPGLAGVQPETQYF
cdr3_nt: TGCAGTGCTACTCCGGGACTAGCGGGAGTTCAACCAGAGACCCAGTACTTC

v_call: TRBV20-1
d_call: .
j_call: TRBJ1-1
clone_size: .
cdr3_aa: CSATGDENTEAFF
cdr3_nt: TGCAGTGCTACAGGTGACGAGAACACTGAAGCTTTCTTT

v_call: TRBV2
d_call: .
j_call: TRBJ1-5
clone_size: many
cdr3_aa: CASRFGDGSNQPQHF
cdr3_nt: TGTGCCAGCAGGTTTGGGGACGGTAGCAATCAGCCCCAGCATTTT

v_call: TRBV6-2/TRBV6-3
d_call: .
j_call: TRBJ2-2
clone_size: .
cdr3_aa: CASSYGLRTGELFF
cdr3_nt: TGTGCCAGCAGTTATGGACTCCGCACCGGGGAGCTGTTTTTT

v_call: TRBV2
d_call: TRBD2
j_call: TRBJ2-2
clone_size: .
cdr3_aa: CASSEKRESGELFF
cdr3_nt: TGTGCCAGCAGTGAAAAGCGGGAGTCCGGGGAGCTGTTTTTT

v_call: TRBV4-1
d_call: .
j_call: TRBJ1-6
clone_size: few
cdr3_aa: CASSQGFFEDSPLHF
cdr3_nt: TGCGCCAGCAGCCAGGGCTTCTTTGAGGATTCACCCCTCCACTTT

v_call: TRBV19
d_call: TRBD2
j_call: TRBJ2-2
clone_size: .
cdr3_aa: CASIQLAGVGELFF
cdr3_nt: TGTGCCAGTATCCAACTAGCGGGAGTCGGGGAGCTGTTTTTT

v_call: TRBV6-1
d_call: .
j_call: TRBJ1-1
clone_size: .
cdr3_aa: CASRWGFDEAFF
cdr3_nt: TGTGCCAGCAGATGGGGGTTTGATGAAGCTTTCTTT

v_call: TRBV7-2
d_call: .
j_call: TRBJ1-4
clone_size: many
cdr3_aa: CASSLTVDNEKLFF
cdr3_nt: TGTGCCAGCAGCCTCACAGTAGATAATGAAAAACTGTTTTTT

v_call: TRBV4-3
d_call: .
j_call: TRBJ1-2
clone_size: .
cdr3_aa: CASSQDRTAFYGYTF
cdr3_nt: TGCGCCAGCAGCCAAGATAGGACAGCTTTCTATGGCTACACCTTC

v_call: TRBV7-2
d_call: .
j_call: TRBJ1-6
clone_size: few
cdr3_aa: CASSLGTRNSPLHF
cdr3_nt: TGTGCCAGCAGCTTAGGAACCCGCAATTCACCCCTCCACTTT

v_call: TRBV11-2
d_call: TRBD2
j_call: TRBJ2-3
clone_size: .
cdr3_aa: CASSLHPSGGGGTDTQYF
cdr3_nt: TGTGCCAGCAGCTTGCATCCAAGCGGGGGGGGCGGCACAGATACGCAGTATTTT

v_call: TRBV2
d_call: .
j_call: TRBJ2-3
clone_size: .
cdr3_aa: CASSLHRSTDTQYF
cdr3_nt: TGTGCCAGCAGCCTACATCGGAGCACAGATACGCAGTATTTT

v_call: TRBV30
d_call: .
j_call: TRBJ1-1
clone_size: .
cdr3_aa: CAWRWGPSTTEAFF
cdr3_nt: TGTGCCTGGAGGTGGGGGCCAAGTACCACTGAAGCTTTCTTT

v_call: TRBV5-1
d_call: .
j_call: TRBJ2-7
clone_size: .
cdr3_aa: CASSLVSLGGEQYF
cdr3_nt: TGCGCCAGCAGCTTGGTCAGCCTTGGTGGCGAGCAGTACTTC

v_call: TRBV20-1
d_call: .
j_call: TRBJ2-1
clone_size: .
cdr3_aa: CSARDRPYNEQFF
cdr3_nt: TGCAGTGCTAGAGACCGCCCCTACAATGAGCAGTTCTTC

v_call: TRBV7-3
d_call: .
j_call: TRBJ2-1
clone_size: few
cdr3_aa: CASSPSPGDSEQFF
cdr3_nt: TGTGCCAGCAGCCCCAGCCCGGGAGATAGTGAGCAGTTCTTC

v_call: TRBV7-2
d_call: TRBD2
j_call: TRBJ2-5
clone_size: many
cdr3_aa: CASSSASGRAGETQYF
cdr3_nt: TGTGCCAGCAGCTCAGCTAGCGGGAGGGCCGGGGAGACCCAGTACTTC

v_call: TRBV27
d_call: .
j_call: TRBJ1-2
clone_size: .
cdr3_aa: CASSPGTSNYGYTF
cdr3_nt: TGTGCCAGCAGCCCAGGGACATCTAACTATGGCTACACCTTC

v_call: TRBV28
d_call: TRBD2
j_call: TRBJ2-2
clone_size: .
cdr3_aa: CASSFLLAGRGTGELFF
cdr3_nt: TGTGCCAGCAGTTTCCTACTAGCGGGAAGAGGGACCGGGGAGCTGTTTTTT

v_call: TRBV29-1
d_call: TRBD1
j_call: TRBJ1-2
clone_size: many
cdr3_aa: CSVRTGIYGYTF
cdr3_nt: TGCAGCGTTCGGACAGGGATCTATGGCTACACCTTC

v_call: TRBV7-6
d_call: .
j_call: TRBJ1-5
clone_size: few
cdr3_aa: CASSLASGGEGQPQHF
cdr3_nt: TGTGCCAGCAGCTTAGCGTCGGGGGGCGAAGGTCAGCCCCAGCATTTT

v_call: TRBV14
d_call: .
j_call: TRBJ2-7
clone_size: .
cdr3_aa: CASSQTWMGAEQYF
cdr3_nt: TGTGCCAGCAGCCAAACCTGGATGGGGGCCGAGCAGTACTTC

v_call: TRBV2
d_call: .
j_call: TRBJ1-1
clone_size: many
cdr3_aa: CASSEGMGNTEAFF
cdr3_nt: TGTGCCAGCAGTGAGGGAATGGGGAACACTGAAGCTTTCTTT